Described below is a single T cell receptor beta chain sequence and its context. What it recognizes is unknown. These data are taken from a study of T cells in Graves' hyperthyroidism and ophthalmopathy. Exclusion criteria comprised uncontrolled infection, other autoimmune disease, pregnancy or lactation. Diagnoses were established using clinical symptoms, serum thyroxine and TRAb, thyroid ultrasound and orbital computed tomography. Out of over 7.5 ml of fresh peripheral blood came the PBMCs. Overall study results and limits: In blood, most of the thyroid clonotypes expanded above 0.001 were also present.

Researchers took RNA transcripts and amplified the TCR beta CDR3 regions from them. During a first-round RT-PCR of the TCR CDR3, the HTBI primer set was used. TCRdb re-called the multiplex PCR reads through MiXCR, storing one row per CDR3 protein. The sample includes 340,000 or so distinct CDR3 sequences, roughly 15% of them seen just once. The CDR3 spans 14 residues. Germline assignment: CDR1 DFQATT and CDR2 SNEGSKA (reference sequence). V was shortened by 5 bases and J by 4 bases, with 17 bases between the two germline ends. The chain has TRBV20-1 and TRBJ2-5; possible D gene TRBD1, 5 bases. The receptor comes from a man under 40 with Graves' hyperthyroidism. The sample consisted of blood. The CDR3 sequence is CSAFDSTFAETQYF. CDR3 sequence (DNA): TGCAGTGCTTTCGACAGTACTTTCGCAGAGACCCAGTACTTC.